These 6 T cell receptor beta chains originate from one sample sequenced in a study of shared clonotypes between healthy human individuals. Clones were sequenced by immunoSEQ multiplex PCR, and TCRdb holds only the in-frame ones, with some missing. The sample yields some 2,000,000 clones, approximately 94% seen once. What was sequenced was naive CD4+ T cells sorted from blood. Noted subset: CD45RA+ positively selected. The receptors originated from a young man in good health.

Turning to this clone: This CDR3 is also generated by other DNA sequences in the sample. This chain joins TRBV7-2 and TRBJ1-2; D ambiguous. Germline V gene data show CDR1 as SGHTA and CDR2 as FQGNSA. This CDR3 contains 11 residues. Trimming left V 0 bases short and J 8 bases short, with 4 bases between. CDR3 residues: CASSLARGYTF. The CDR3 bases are TGTGCCAGCAGCTTAGCTAGGGGCTACACCTTC.

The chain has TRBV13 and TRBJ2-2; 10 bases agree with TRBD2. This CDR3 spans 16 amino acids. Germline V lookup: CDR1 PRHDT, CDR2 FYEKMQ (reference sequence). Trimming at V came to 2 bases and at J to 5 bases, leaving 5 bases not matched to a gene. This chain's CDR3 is CASSLLAGVPTGELFF. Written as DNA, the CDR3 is TGTGCCAGCAGCTTACTAGCGGGGGTTCCGACCGGGGAGCTGTTTTTT.

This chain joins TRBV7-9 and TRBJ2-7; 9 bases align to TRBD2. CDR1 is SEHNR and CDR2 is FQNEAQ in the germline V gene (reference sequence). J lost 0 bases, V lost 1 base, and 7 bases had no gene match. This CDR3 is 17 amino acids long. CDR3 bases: TGTGCCAGCAGCTTAGATTTCGCGGGAGGGCCCTCCTACGAGCAGTACTTC. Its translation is CASSLDFAGGPSYEQYF.

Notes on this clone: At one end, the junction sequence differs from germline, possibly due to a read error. CDR3 in amino acids: CARRGTGDSYEQYF. For the CDR3, the DNA is TGTGCCCGCAGAGGGACAGGCGACTCCTACGAGCAGTACTTC. V gene TRBV5-6 combines with J gene TRBJ2-7, with 8 bases lining up with TRBD1. CDR3 size: 14 residues. The V gene's germline CDR1 is SGHDT and CDR2 YYEEEE.

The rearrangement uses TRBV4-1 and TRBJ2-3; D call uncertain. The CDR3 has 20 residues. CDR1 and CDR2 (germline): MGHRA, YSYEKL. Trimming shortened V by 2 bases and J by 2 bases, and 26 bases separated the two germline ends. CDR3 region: CASSQLVYLGFLPITDTQYF. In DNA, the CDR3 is TGCGCCAGCAGCCAATTGGTGTATCTCGGGTTTCTACCCATCACAGATACGCAGTATTTT.

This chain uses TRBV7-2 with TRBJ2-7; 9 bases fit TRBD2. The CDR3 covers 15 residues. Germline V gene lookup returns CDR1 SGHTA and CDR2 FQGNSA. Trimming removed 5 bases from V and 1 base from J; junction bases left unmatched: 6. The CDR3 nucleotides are TGTGCCAGCAGCATAACTAGCGGGCCTTCCTACGAGCAGTACTTC. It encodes CASSITSGPSYEQYF.